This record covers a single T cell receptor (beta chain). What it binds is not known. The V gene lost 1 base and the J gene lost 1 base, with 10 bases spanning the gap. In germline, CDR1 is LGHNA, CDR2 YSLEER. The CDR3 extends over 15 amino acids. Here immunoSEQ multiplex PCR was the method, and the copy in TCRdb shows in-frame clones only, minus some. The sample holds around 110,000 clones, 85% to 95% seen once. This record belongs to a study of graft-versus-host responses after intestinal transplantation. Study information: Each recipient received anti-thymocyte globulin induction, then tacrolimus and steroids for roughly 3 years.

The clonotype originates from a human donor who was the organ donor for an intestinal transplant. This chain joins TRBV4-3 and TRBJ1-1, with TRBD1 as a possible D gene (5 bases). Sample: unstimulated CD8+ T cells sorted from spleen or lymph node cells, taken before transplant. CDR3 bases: TGCGCCAGCAGCCAAGCGTGGAGGGGGAACACTGAAGCTTTCTTT. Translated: CASSQAWRGNTEAFF.